This T cell receptor beta chain was sequenced for a study of beta chain features in type 1 diabetes. About the research overall: Age, gender and cell yields were similar between patients and healthy donors. Examination spanned 100 million to 120 million sorted cells from all samples.

The sample holds one count of this clone. Sequencing targeted expressed TCRB transcripts, as all isolated RNA had been reverse transcribed. Only in-frame clones appear in the TCRdb table, and some are missing; sequencing was by immunoSEQ multiplex PCR. The sample has about 180,000 clones; 10% to 15% are singletons. Using CD45RO/CCR7/CD25/CD127/CD95/CD27, CD4+ naive, central memory, regulatory and stem cell-like memory cells were sorted. The specimen was central memory CD4+ T cells from blood. The TCR was taken from a woman between 18 and 29 years old in good health.

CDR3 sequence reads: CASSRRQGNTEAFF. The CDR3, as DNA: TGTGCCAGCAGTCGTCGACAGGGGAACACTGAAGCTTTCTTT. The chain combines TRBV2 with TRBJ1-1; 7 positions match TRBD1. CDR3 size: 14 residues. V shed 5 bases, J shed 1 base, and the junction held 4 bases outside the gene matches. Germline V gene sequence: CDR1 SNHLY, CDR2 FYNNEI.